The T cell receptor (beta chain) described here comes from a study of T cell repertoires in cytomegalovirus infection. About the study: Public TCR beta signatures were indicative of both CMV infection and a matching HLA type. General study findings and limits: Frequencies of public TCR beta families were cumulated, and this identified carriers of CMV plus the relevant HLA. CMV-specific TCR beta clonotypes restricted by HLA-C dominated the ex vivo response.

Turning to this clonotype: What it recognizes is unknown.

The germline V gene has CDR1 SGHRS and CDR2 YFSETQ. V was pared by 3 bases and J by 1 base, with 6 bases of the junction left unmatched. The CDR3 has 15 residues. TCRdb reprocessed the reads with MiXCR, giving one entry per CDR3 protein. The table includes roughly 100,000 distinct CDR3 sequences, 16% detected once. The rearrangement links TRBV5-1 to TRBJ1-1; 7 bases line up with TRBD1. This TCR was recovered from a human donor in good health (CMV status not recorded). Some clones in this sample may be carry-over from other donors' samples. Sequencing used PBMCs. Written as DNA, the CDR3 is TGCGCCAGCAGCTCCAGGACAGGCCCGAACACTGAAGCTTTCTTT. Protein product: CASSSRTGPNTEAFF.